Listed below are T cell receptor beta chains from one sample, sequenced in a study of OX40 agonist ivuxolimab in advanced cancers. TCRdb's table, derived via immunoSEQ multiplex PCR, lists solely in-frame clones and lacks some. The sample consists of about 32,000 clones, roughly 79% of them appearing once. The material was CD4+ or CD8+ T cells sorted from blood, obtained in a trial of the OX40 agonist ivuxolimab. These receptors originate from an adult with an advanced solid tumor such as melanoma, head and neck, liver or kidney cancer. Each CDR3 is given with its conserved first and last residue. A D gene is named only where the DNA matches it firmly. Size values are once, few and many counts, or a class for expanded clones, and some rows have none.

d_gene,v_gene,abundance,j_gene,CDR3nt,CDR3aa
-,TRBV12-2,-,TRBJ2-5,TGTGCAAGTCGCTACCGACCCGTCGGGGAGCAGTACTTC,CASRYRPVGEQYF
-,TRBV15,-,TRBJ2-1,TGTGCCACCAGCTCCTCGGGGGGCGGGAGAATTTGGGAGCAGTTCTTC,CATSSSGGGRIWEQFF
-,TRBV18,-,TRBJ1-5,TGTGCCAGCTCACCTGATCGCCAGGGCGGTAATCAGCCCCAGCATTTT,CASSPDRQGGNQPQHF
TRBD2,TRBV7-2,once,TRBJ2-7,TGTGCCAGCAGCCCAACGATGCTAGCGGGAGGGCCGGGGGAGCAGTACTTC,CASSPTMLAGGPGEQYF
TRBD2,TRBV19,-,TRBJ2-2,TGTGCCAGTACCAAAGCGGGAGGGCTAGGCACCGGGGAGCTGTTTTTT,CASTKAGGLGTGELFF
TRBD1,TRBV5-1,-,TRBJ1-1,TGCGCCAGCAGGTCAGGGGGCTGGTACACTGAAGCTTTCTTT,CASRSGGWYTEAFF
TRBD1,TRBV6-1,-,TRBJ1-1,TGTGCCAGCACCCCGACAGGGGGGTTCACTGAAGCTTTCTTT,CASTPTGGFTEAFF
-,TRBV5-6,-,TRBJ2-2,TGTGCCAGCAGCTTCTATGACACCGACACCGGGGAGCTGTTTTTT,CASSFYDTDTGELFF
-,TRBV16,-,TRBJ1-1,TGTGCCAGCAGCACAGGCAGACCCTCGGGGACTGAAGCTTTCTTT,CASSTGRPSGTEAFF
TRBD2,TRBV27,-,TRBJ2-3,TGTGCCAGCAGTTTATTTCGGGGGGGGAAGGATACGCAGTATTTT,CASSLFRGGKDTQYF
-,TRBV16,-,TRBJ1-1,TGTGCCAGCAGCGGAGGGTTATCCACTGAAGCTTTCTTT,CASSGGLSTEAFF
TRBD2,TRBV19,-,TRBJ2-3,TGTGCCACCCGAGCGGGAAGCACAGATACGCAGTATTTT,CATRAGSTDTQYF
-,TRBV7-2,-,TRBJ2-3,TGTGCCAGCAGTCCCGATTTAACAGATACGCAGTATTTT,CASSPDLTDTQYF
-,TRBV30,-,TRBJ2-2,TGTGCCTGGAGATTAATACCCGGGGAGCTGTTTTTT,CAWRLIPGELFF
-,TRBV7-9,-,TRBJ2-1,TGTGCCAGCAGACGAAACCCTAGCTTTGGGGGCAACGATGAGCAGTTCTTC,CASRRNPSFGGNDEQFF
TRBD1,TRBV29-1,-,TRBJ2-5,TGCAGCTACAGGGGTGTGGAGACCCAGTACTTC,CSYRGVETQYF
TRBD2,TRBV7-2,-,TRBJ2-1,TGTGCCAGCAGCTTGGAGGGACTAGCTTTCGATGAGCAGTTCTTC,CASSLEGLAFDEQFF
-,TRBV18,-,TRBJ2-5,TGTGCCAGCTCACTGGCACATACTGGAGAGACCCAGTACTTC,CASSLAHTGETQYF
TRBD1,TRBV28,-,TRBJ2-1,TGTGCCAGCAGTTTAAACAGGGGGCGCAATGAGCAGTTCTTC,CASSLNRGRNEQFF
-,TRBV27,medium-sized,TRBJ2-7,TGTGCCAGCAGTTCAGGAGACAGCTACGAGCAGTACTTC,CASSSGDSYEQYF
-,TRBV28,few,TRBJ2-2,TGTGCCAGCAGGGACAACCTGAACACCGGGGAGCTGTTTTTT,CASRDNLNTGELFF
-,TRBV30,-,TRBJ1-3,TGTGCCTGGAGGATTCTGGGCTCTGGAAACACCATATATTTT,CAWRILGSGNTIYF
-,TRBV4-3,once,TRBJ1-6,TGCGCCAGCAGCCAAGACAGGGCGTCCTATAATTCACCCCTCCACTTT,CASSQDRASYNSPLHF
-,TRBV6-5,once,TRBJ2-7,TGTGCCAGCAGCAGGACTGCAAGCTCCTACGAGCAGTACTTC,CASSRTASSYEQYF
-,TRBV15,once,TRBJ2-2,TGTGCCACCAGCAGAGGGGGGGCCAACACCGGGGAGCTGTTTTTT,CATSRGGANTGELFF
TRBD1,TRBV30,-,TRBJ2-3,TGTGCCTGGAGTGTACAGGGGACAGATACGCAGTATTTT,CAWSVQGTDTQYF
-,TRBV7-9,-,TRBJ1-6,TGTGCCAGCAGCCGGGACCTAAATTCACCCCTCCACTTT,CASSRDLNSPLHF
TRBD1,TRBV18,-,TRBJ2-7,TGTGCCAGCTCACCAAGGGGGCTAGGCGAGCAGTACTTC,CASSPRGLGEQYF
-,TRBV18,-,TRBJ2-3,TGTGCCAGCTCACCAGGGGATGGATATACGCAGTATTTT,CASSPGDGYTQYF
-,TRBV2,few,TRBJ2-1,TGTGCCAGCAGTGAAGCGGTAGGCAGCTCCTACAATGAGCAGTTCTTC,CASSEAVGSSYNEQFF
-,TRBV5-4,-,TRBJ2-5,TGTGCCAGCAGCTTGGATGAGACCCAGTACTTC,CASSLDETQYF
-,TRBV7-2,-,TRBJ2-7,TGTGCCAGCAGCTTAGTTGCCAACTACGAGCAGTACTTC,CASSLVANYEQYF
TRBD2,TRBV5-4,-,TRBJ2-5,TGTGCCAGCAGCTCGGGGGGGCTATTGGAGACCCAGTACTTC,CASSSGGLLETQYF
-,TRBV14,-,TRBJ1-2,TGTGCCAGCAGCCAAGAAATGGGAAGGCTTTATCCCACCTTC,CASSQEMGRLYPTF
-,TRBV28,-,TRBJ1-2,TGTGCCAGCAGTCCCAAGCGTGGCTACACCTTC,CASSPKRGYTF
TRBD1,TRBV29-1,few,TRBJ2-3,TGCAGCGTCCGGGACAGGGGGCTGAATACGCAGTATTTT,CSVRDRGLNTQYF
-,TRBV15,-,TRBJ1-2,TGTGCCACCCCCCGGAAAGAGATGCTTAACTATGGCTACACCTTC,CATPRKEMLNYGYTF
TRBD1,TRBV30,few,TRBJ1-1,TGTGCCTGGAGCCCCGGACAGGAGGCTTTCTTT,CAWSPGQEAFF
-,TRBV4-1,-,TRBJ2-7,TGCGCCAGCAGCCGGTCGGGGGCGAGCTCCTACGAGCAGTACTTC,CASSRSGASSYEQYF
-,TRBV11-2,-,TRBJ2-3,TGTGCCAGCAGCTTTCTCCAGAGCACAGATACGCAGTATTTT,CASSFLQSTDTQYF
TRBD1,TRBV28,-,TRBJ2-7,TGTGCCAGCAGTAATCCGGGACAGGGCTCCTACGAGCAGTACTTC,CASSNPGQGSYEQYF